The clone carrying this T cell receptor (beta chain) was detected ten times or more. What it recognizes is unknown. This CDR3 has 13 amino acids. Per the germline V gene, CDR1 is SGHTA and CDR2 is FQGNSA. The V end lost 5 bases, the J end lost 1 base, and 9 bases lay between the germline ends. These data come from a study of T cell repertoires in cytomegalovirus infection. Study-wide points: HLA-C-restricted CMV clonotypes gave the most frequent clonotype in two of eight donors.

TCRdb ran MiXCR on the reads and lists one entry per CDR3 protein. Of roughly 310,000 distinct CDR3 sequences in the sample, 17% were seen once. This sequence joins TRBV7-2 and TRBJ2-7; D may be TRBD1 (6 bases). Input material: PBMCs. The source is a human donor in good health (CMV status not recorded). Some clones in this sample may be carry-over from other donors' samples. The CDR3 DNA reads as TGTGCCAGCAGCCCGGGACATTCCTACGAGCAGTACTTC. This codes for CASSPGHSYEQYF.